What follows is one T cell receptor (beta chain) and its context. Its cognate antigen is unknown. Sequencing was performed with immunoSEQ multiplex PCR; in TCRdb, only in-frame clones are kept and a portion is missing. The sample contains some 130,000 clones, 84% of which appear only once. The V segment lost 4 bases and the J segment 3 bases; nucleotides outside the gene matches: 8. This CDR3 has 15 residues. Germline CDR1 reads SGHAT; CDR2 reads FQDESV (reference sequence). The sample belongs to a study of T cell responses to AZD1222 COVID-19 vaccine. The study's findings and limits: The study reported that nearly half of spike-specific TCRs target unmutated variant regions. Clonal diversity was possibly underestimated, and white British individuals and females predominated among donors. An increase in Spike-specific TCR breadth and depth was observed after two AZD1222 doses.

The material was peripheral blood, obtained on day 0 of AZD1222 vaccination. This TCR derives from an adult in good health. This chain joins TRBV11-1 and TRBJ2-5, with 7 bases fitting TRBD1. CDR3 in amino acids: CASSWEPGTEETQYF. In DNA, the CDR3 is TGTGCCAGCAGCTGGGAGCCCGGGACAGAAGAGACCCAGTACTTC.